This TCR beta chain stems from a study of blood T cell repertoires in COVID-19. Study summary: The analysed material was cDNA or gDNA that came from T cells, B-cell-depleted T cells, or PBMCs.

Followed longitudinally, the Seattle patients had been enrolled during active infection. Original analysis: The authors estimated nucleated cell counts from reference gene primer amplification. Libraries were prepared by immunoSEQ multiplex PCR; TCRdb keeps only in-frame clonotypes and omits some of them. V, J and clone size are taken as reported in that table, and D and trimming were inferred from the DNA itself. The data hold approximately 280,000 clones, with about nine tenths observed a single time. V lost 4 bases and J 3 bases, leaving 9 bases between the germline ends. The CDR3 length is 13 residues. Germline V CDR1 and CDR2: LGHDT, YNNKEL (reference sequence).

The sample comprised peripheral blood. The TCR originated in a woman in her thirties with COVID-19, enrolled during active disease. V gene TRBV3-1 (or the pseudogene TRBV3-2) combines with J gene TRBJ1-1; D gene uncertain. CDR3 bases: TGTGCCAGCAGCCCCCCCGGGGACACTGAAGCTTTCTTT. Amino acid sequence: CASSPPGDTEAFF.